The 29 T cell receptor beta chains given below trace back to one sample, sequenced in a study of radiation and T cells in renal cell carcinoma. The treatment here: treatment-naive control, cytoreductive nephrectomy. Method: immunoSEQ multiplex PCR; TCRdb's copy keeps in-frame clones and lacks some. Among about 23,000 clones listed, roughly half were seen once. The material was tumor tissue, obtained from a patient whose treatment was nephrectomy without radiotherapy. These receptor sequences come from a human donor with renal cell carcinoma.

This clone was counted between two and nine times. The CDR3, as DNA: TGTGCCAGCAGTGAAGGGGGAACTTTAAACTATGGCTACACCTTC. It specifies CASSEGGTLNYGYTF. The rearrangement joins TRBV6-1 to TRBJ1-2; D is uncertain. The CDR3 length is 15 residues. Germline V CDR1 and CDR2: MNHNS, SASEGT. V lost 1 base, J lost 2 bases, and 11 bases lay in between.

The V gene is TRBV19, the J gene TRBJ2-7; 9 nucleotides agree with TRBD1. After removal of 2 bases from V and 6 bases from J, the junction contained 17 bases not matched to a gene. The germline CDR1 and CDR2 sequences are LNHDA and SQIVND (reference sequence). This CDR3 region has 18 residues. The DNA for the CDR3 is TGTGCCAGTAGTATAACAGGGGGCTCCCATAATGCGGAGGGCGAGCAGTACTTC. Translating gives CASSITGGSHNAEGEQYF.

This CDR3 is CATSRDRPRSTEAFF. CDR3 sequence (DNA): TGTGCCACCAGCAGAGATAGGCCCAGGAGCACTGAAGCTTTCTTT. The chain employs TRBV15 and TRBJ1-1; D not resolved. Germline loops: CDR1 LNHNV, CDR2 YYDKDF (reference sequence). V dropped 0 bases and J dropped 4 bases, with 12 bases sitting between them. This CDR3 comprises 15 residues.

The chain has TRBV19 and TRBJ2-1, with D perhaps matching TRBD1 (6 bases). Trimming pared 10 bases from V and 7 bases from J, leaving 20 bases between. The CDR3 is made up of 14 amino acids. The germline gives CDR1 LNHDA, CDR2 SQIVND (reference sequence). The CDR3 DNA follows: TGTGCCACTAAGGGTCTGCAGGGGAGAAATGAGCAGTTCTTC. Translated: CATKGLQGRNEQFF.

This chain connects TRBV6-1 to TRBJ1-2; D is uncertain. The CDR3 has 13 residues. Deletions cut 6 bases from V and 4 bases from J, with 12 bases between. Germline V lookup: CDR1 MNHNS, CDR2 SASEGT. CDR3 DNA: TGTGCCAGCAGCGAGGACGCCCCCTATGGCTACACCTTC. Translation gives CASSEDAPYGYTF.

V usage is TRBV7-9 and J usage is TRBJ1-5; D not certain. Trimming removed 1 base at V and 3 bases at J, with 7 bases between. CDR1 is SEHNR, CDR2 FQNEAQ, per germline (reference sequence). The CDR3 loop spans 14 amino acids. CDR3: CASSLGLHNQPQHF. CDR3 nucleotides: TGTGCCAGCAGCTTAGGACTGCACAATCAGCCCCAGCATTTT.

In DNA form, the CDR3 reads TGTGCCAGCAGCTATAATTCACCCCTCCACTTT. The encoded protein is CASSYNSPLHF. The rearrangement joins TRBV7-2 to TRBJ1-6; no definite D call. CDR3 length: 11 amino acids. V dropped 4 bases and J dropped 5 bases, with 0 bases sitting between them. Germline V CDR1 and CDR2: SGHTA, FQGNSA.

The gene calls are TRBV11-2 and TRBJ2-5; unclear D gene. CDR3 size: 14 residues. Germline lookup yields CDR1 SGHAT and CDR2 FQNNGV. Trimming pared 3 bases from V and 5 bases from J, leaving 13 bases between. The CDR3 nucleotides read TGTGCCAGCAGCTTGTGGGCGGTTACGGAGACCCAGTACTTC. The encoded protein is CASSLWAVTETQYF.

Judged by abundance, this clone is medium-sized (0.01 to 0.1%). This rearrangement joins TRBV7-9 to TRBJ1-3; D unresolved. The germline V and J ends were trimmed by 0 bases and 4 bases, with 4 bases remaining between them. This CDR3 has 13 residues. Germline CDR1 reads SEHNR; CDR2 reads FQNEAQ (reference sequence). CDR3 in amino acids: CASSLAWGNTIYF. The CDR3 region has the DNA TGTGCCAGCAGCTTAGCTTGGGGAAACACCATATATTTT.

This chain joins TRBV11-2 and TRBJ2-7, with D possibly TRBD2 on 6 matching bases. Per the germline V gene, CDR1 is SGHAT and CDR2 is FQNNGV. V lost 5 bases to trimming and J lost 2 bases, with 16 bases between them. The CDR3 extends over 15 amino acids. The CDR3 region has the DNA TGTGCCAGCAGCCCCCAGTGGGGACTCACCTACGAGCAGTACTTC. This sequence encodes CASSPQWGLTYEQYF.

The table lists this clone with a few counts. J is TRBJ1-4 and V is TRBV14; a weak D match, TRBD1 (5 bases). CDR1 and CDR2 from the germline V gene are SGHDN and FVKESK. V was pared by 0 bases and J by 0 bases, with 11 bases between. This CDR3 comprises 17 residues. Here the CDR3 reads CASSQERGLATNEKLFF. DNA for the CDR3: TGTGCCAGCAGCCAAGAAAGGGGACTAGCAACTAATGAAAAACTGTTTTTT.

This clone was detected only a few times. The chain uses TRBV9 and TRBJ2-2, with D possibly being TRBD2 (5 bases). Trimming pared 4 bases from V and 3 bases from J, leaving 16 bases between. The germline V gene encodes CDR1 SGDLS and CDR2 YYNGEE. The CDR3 contains 16 residues. For the CDR3, the DNA is TGTGCCAGCAGCCCAGGACTGGGGTGGGACACCGGGGAGCTGTTTTTT. Its translation is CASSPGLGWDTGELFF.

The chain uses TRBV19 and TRBJ1-5, with a weak D call TRBD1 (6 bases). Germline-derived CDR1 and CDR2 are LNHDA and SQIVND (reference sequence). This CDR3 is 15 amino acids long. The ends were cut back, 3 bases at V and 2 bases at J, with 11 bases in the middle. The CDR3 here is CASSIRGRGNQPQHF. In DNA, the CDR3 is TGTGCCAGTAGTATCCGGGGGCGAGGCAATCAGCCCCAGCATTTT.

The chain has TRBV5-6 and TRBJ2-3; 15 bases agree with TRBD2. This CDR3 region has 19 residues. J lost 5 bases, V lost 10 bases, and 20 bases had no gene match. Germline CDR1 SGHDT, CDR2 YYEEEE. CDR3: CARRLVGRTSGGAKDTQYF. The CDR3, as DNA: TGTGCCCGCCGCTTGGTGGGGAGGACTAGCGGGGGGGCCAAAGATACGCAGTATTTT.

This rearrangement joins TRBV5-1 to TRBJ1-1, with D hard to call. This CDR3 is built from 14 residues. V shed 0 bases and J shed 5 bases, with 11 bases lying between them. Germline V CDR1 and CDR2: SGHRS, YFSETQ. CDR3 in amino acids: CASSLAGRGTEAFF. In DNA, the CDR3 is TGCGCCAGCAGCTTGGCAGGTCGAGGGACTGAAGCTTTCTTT. Complete variable domain (other parts from reference TRBV5-1 and TRBJ1-1): KAGVTQTPRYLIKTRGQQVTLSCSPISGHRSVSWYQQTPGQGLQFLFEYFSETQRNKGNFPGRFSGRQFSNSRSEMNVSTLELGDSALYLCASSLAGRGTEAFFGQGTRLTVV.

This clone is deemed medium-sized (0.01 to 0.1%). This rearrangement joins TRBV7-2 to TRBJ1-2; D not certain. CDR1 is SGHTA, CDR2 FQGNSA, per germline. V lost 1 base and J lost 3, with 9 bases in between. This CDR3 is 14 amino acids long. The CDR3 region has the DNA TGTGCCAGCAGCTTAGTTGCCAAAGACTATGGCTACACCTTC. This codes for CASSLVAKDYGYTF.

The chain joins TRBV4-1 to TRBJ2-5, with 9 bases identical to TRBD2. This CDR3 is built from 18 residues. Germline V lookup: CDR1 MGHRA, CDR2 YSYEKL. The V segment lost 0 bases and the J segment 2 bases; nucleotides outside the gene matches: 10. The CDR3: CASSQDRLSGGKQETQYF. The DNA for the CDR3 is TGCGCCAGCAGCCAAGATCGGCTAAGCGGGGGGAAGCAAGAGACCCAGTACTTC.

CDR3 in DNA: TGTGCCAGTAGTATACGGGCCGAACTCTCTGGAAACACCATATATTTT. As protein: CASSIRAELSGNTIYF. This rearrangement joins TRBV19 to TRBJ1-3; D call uncertain. V dropped 2 bases and J dropped 0 bases, with 11 bases sitting between them. In germline, CDR1 is LNHDA, CDR2 SQIVND (reference sequence). This CDR3 comprises 16 residues.

This clone was observed a single time. The CDR3: CASSLELGAYNSPLHF. In DNA form, the CDR3 reads TGTGCCAGCAGCTTGGAGCTGGGGGCCTATAATTCACCCCTCCACTTT. The V gene is TRBV5-5, the J gene TRBJ1-6; D perhaps matches TRBD1 (5 bases). The germline CDR1 and CDR2 sequences are SGHKS and YYEKEE (reference sequence). Between the trimmed V and J ends, which lost 0 bases and 2 bases, there was a span of 9 bases. CDR3 length: 16 amino acids.

This clone appeared a few times. CDR3 nucleotides: TGTGCCAGCAGCTCCACAGGTTCCATGAACACTGAAGCTTTCTTT. Amino acids: CASSSTGSMNTEAFF. V and J are TRBV5-6 and TRBJ1-1, with D maybe TRBD1 (5 bases). This CDR3 is built from 15 residues. V lost 3 bases, J lost 0 bases, and 12 bases lay in between. Germline V gives CDR1 SGHDT, CDR2 YYEEEE. Combining the CDR3 with reference TRBV5-6 and TRBJ1-1 gives the whole variable domain DAGVTQSPTHLIKTRGQQVTLRCSPKSGHDTVSWYQQALGQGPQFIFQYYEEEERQRGNFPDRFSGHQFPNYSSELNVNALLLGDSALYLCASSSTGSMNTEAFFGQGTRLTVV.

The gene calls are TRBV6-5 and TRBJ2-7; D gene unclear. Trimming removed 1 base from V and 0 bases from J, with 10 bases in between. Germline V gene sequence: CDR1 MNHEY, CDR2 SVGAGI. The CDR3 is made up of 15 amino acids. The CDR3 reads CASSYYTASSYEQYF. For the CDR3, the DNA is TGTGCCAGCAGTTACTATACGGCCAGCTCCTACGAGCAGTACTTC.

The chain joins TRBV18 to TRBJ2-3; D is perhaps TRBD1 or TRBD2 (5 bases each). Trimming removed 3 bases from V and 2 bases from J, with 9 bases in between. The CDR3 contains 14 residues. The V gene's germline CDR1 is KGHSH and CDR2 LQKENI. The chain's CDR3 is CASSPGTDTDTQYF. Here the CDR3 DNA reads TGTGCCAGCTCACCTGGGACGGACACAGATACGCAGTATTTT. The whole variable domain, remainder taken from reference TRBV18 and TRBJ2-3, is NAGVMQNPRHLVRRRGQEARLRCSPMKGHSHVYWYRQLPEEGLKFMVYLQKENIIDESGMPKERFSAEFPKEGPSILRIQQVVRGDSAAYFCASSPGTDTDTQYFGPGTRLTVL.

The J gene is TRBJ1-2, the V gene TRBV6-1, with D possibly TRBD1 on 6 matching bases. In germline, CDR1 is MNHNS, CDR2 SASEGT. This CDR3 contains 17 residues. The V end lost 4 bases, the J end lost 2 bases, and 20 bases lay between the germline ends. The CDR3 DNA reads TGTGCCAGCAGTGCCTCACTTTTAGGGGGTGGCAACTATGGCTACACCTTC. Translation gives CASSASLLGGGNYGYTF.

This clone has more than one count but fewer than ten. The V and J genes are TRBV6-1 and TRBJ1-6; weak D call: TRBD1 (6 bases). This CDR3 region has 15 residues. CDR1 and CDR2 (germline): MNHNS, SASEGT. The V gene lost 6 bases and the J gene lost 7 bases, with 16 bases spanning the gap. The CDR3, as DNA: TGTGCCAGCAGCCTGGACAGTGGGGTGAATTCACCCCTCCACTTT. It yields the protein CASSLDSGVNSPLHF.

The chain carries TRBV7-2 and TRBJ2-1, with D perhaps TRBD1 (6 bases). The CDR3 runs to 13 residues. The germline CDR1 and CDR2 sequences are SGHTA and FQGNSA. Trimming left V 5 bases short and J 9 bases short, with 14 bases between. CDR3 amino acids: CASSPGTRAEQFF. The CDR3 bases are TGTGCCAGCAGCCCCGGGACACGGGCTGAGCAGTTCTTC.

The J gene is TRBJ2-1, the V gene TRBV6-5; D is possibly TRBD2 (5 bases). V was shortened by 2 bases and J by 8 bases, with 10 bases between the two germline ends. Per germline, CDR1 MNHEY and CDR2 SVGAGI. The CDR3 totals 13 residues. CDR3 DNA: TGTGCCAGCAGTTACGAGGGCAGACATGAGCAGTTCTTC. Translation: CASSYEGRHEQFF.

The chain is built from TRBV29-1 and TRBJ2-3, with 7 bases that match TRBD2. The J segment lost 1 base and the V segment lost 3 bases, leaving 13 bases of the junction unmatched. CDR1 is SQVTM, CDR2 ANQGSEA, per germline. CDR3 length: 17 residues. Here the CDR3 reads CSVDGGGDSRRTDTQYF. The CDR3 DNA follows: TGCAGCGTTGATGGGGGAGGGGACTCCCGCCGCACAGATACGCAGTATTTT.

The V gene is TRBV6-1, the J gene TRBJ2-7; the D gene could be TRBD1 or TRBD2 (6 bases each). Germline V gene data show CDR1 as MNHNS and CDR2 as SASEGT. The CDR3 totals 14 residues. V dropped 5 bases and J dropped 5 bases, with 16 bases sitting between them. Written as DNA, the CDR3 is TGTGCCAGCAGTTATACAGGGACTGGCGACGAGCAGTACTTC. Protein sequence: CASSYTGTGDEQYF.

The V call is TRBV7-2, the J call TRBJ1-3; 7 nucleotides line up with TRBD1. Looked up from germline, CDR1 is SGHTA and CDR2 is FQGNSA. The CDR3 has 14 amino acids. The V segment lost 4 bases and the J segment 2 bases; nucleotides outside the gene matches: 2. Here the CDR3 DNA reads TGTGCCAGCAGCTACCAGGGGGCTGGAAACACCATATATTTT. Translating it yields CASSYQGAGNTIYF.